The entry that follows covers one T cell receptor (beta chain) sequence. This entry is derived from a study of blood T cell repertoires in COVID-19. The CDR3 has 16 residues. V was shortened by 0 bases and J by 1 base, with 11 bases between the two germline ends. The germline gives CDR1 KGHSH, CDR2 LQKENI. The data were produced by immunoSEQ multiplex PCR, yet TCRdb's version contains in-frame clones alone and is incomplete. This sample has some 150,000 clones, with 87% found just once. This receptor was identified in a woman aged 45-59 years with acute or convalescent COVID-19. Input material: peripheral blood. This chain joins TRBV18 and TRBJ2-3; perhaps TRBD2 as D (5 bases). The CDR3 here is CASSPPNSGGTDTQYF. In DNA form, the CDR3 reads TGTGCCAGCTCACCACCCAACAGCGGAGGCACAGATACGCAGTATTTT.